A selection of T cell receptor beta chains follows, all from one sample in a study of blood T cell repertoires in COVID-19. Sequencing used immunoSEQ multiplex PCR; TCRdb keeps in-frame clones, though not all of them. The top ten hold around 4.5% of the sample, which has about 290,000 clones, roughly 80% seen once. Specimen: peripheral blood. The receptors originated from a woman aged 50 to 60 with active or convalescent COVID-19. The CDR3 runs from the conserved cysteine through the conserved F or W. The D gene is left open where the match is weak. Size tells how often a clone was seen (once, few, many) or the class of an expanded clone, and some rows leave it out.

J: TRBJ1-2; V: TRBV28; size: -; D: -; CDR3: CASRSGRMEGYTF; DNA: TGTGCCAGCAGATCAGGGAGGATGGAAGGCTACACCTTC
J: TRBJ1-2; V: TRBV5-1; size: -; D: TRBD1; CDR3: CASSLAGTGETYGYTF; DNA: TGCGCCAGCAGCTTGGCGGGGACAGGCGAAACCTATGGCTACACCTTC
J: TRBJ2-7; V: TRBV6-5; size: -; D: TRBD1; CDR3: CASKAGTVYEQYF; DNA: TGTGCCAGCAAAGCTGGGACAGTTTACGAGCAGTACTTC
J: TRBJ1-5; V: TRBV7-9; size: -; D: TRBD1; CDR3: CASSRTGGIPQPQHF; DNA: TGTGCCAGCAGCCGGACAGGAGGAATCCCTCAGCCCCAGCATTTT
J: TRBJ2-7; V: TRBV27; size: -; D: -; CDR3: CASSFGPRSSYEQYF; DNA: TGTGCCAGCAGTTTCGGCCCGAGGAGCTCCTACGAGCAGTACTTC
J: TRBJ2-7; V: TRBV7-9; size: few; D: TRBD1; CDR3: CASSSTGGSYEQYF; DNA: TGTGCCAGCAGTTCGACAGGGGGCTCCTACGAGCAGTACTTC
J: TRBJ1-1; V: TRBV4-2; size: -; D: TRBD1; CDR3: CASSLGGTGRNTEAFF; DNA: TGTGCCAGCAGCCTAGGAGGGACAGGGAGGAACACTGAAGCTTTCTTT
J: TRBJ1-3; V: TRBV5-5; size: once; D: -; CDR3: CASSLERGLYSSGNTIYF; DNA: TGTGCCAGCAGCTTAGAGAGAGGGCTGTACTCCTCTGGAAACACCATATATTTT
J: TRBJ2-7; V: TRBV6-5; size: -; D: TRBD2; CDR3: CASRVTSGSYEQYF; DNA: TGTGCCAGCAGGGTGACTAGCGGCTCCTACGAGCAGTACTTC
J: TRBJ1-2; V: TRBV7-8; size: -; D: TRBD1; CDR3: CASSPTGDGYTF; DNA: TGTGCCAGCAGCCCGACAGGGGATGGCTACACCTTC
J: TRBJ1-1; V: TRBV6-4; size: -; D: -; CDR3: CASSREEGTEAFF; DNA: TGTGCCAGCAGTAGGGAGGAGGGCACTGAAGCTTTCTTT
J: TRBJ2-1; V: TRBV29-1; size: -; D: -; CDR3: CSAGRTREQFF; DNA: TGCAGCGCCGGTCGTACTCGTGAGCAGTTCTTC
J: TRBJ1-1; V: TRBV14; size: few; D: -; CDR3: CASSHDRLAFF; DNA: TGTGCCAGCAGTCATGACAGGTTAGCTTTCTTT
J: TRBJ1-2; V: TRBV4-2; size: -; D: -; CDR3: CASSPFSGDLGLYGYTF; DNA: TGTGCCAGCAGCCCGTTCTCGGGGGACTTAGGTCTATATGGCTACACCTTC
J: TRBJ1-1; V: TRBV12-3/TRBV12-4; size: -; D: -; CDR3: CASRQGYTEAFF; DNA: TGTGCCAGCAGGCAGGGGTACACTGAAGCTTTCTTT
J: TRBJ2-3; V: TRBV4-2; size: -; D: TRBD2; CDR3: CASSLIAGALTDTQYF; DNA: TGTGCCAGCAGCCTCATAGCGGGAGCCCTCACAGATACGCAGTATTTT
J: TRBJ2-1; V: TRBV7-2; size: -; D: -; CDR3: CASSTTSIHNEQFF; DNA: TGTGCCAGCAGCACGACTAGTATCCACAATGAGCAGTTCTTC
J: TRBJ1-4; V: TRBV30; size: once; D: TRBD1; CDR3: CAWVGQGREKLFF; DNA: TGTGCCTGGGTGGGACAGGGTCGCGAAAAACTGTTTTTT
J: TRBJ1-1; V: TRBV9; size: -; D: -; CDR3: CASSPGRGPTEAFF; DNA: TGTGCCAGCAGCCCGGGGAGGGGCCCCACTGAAGCTTTCTTT
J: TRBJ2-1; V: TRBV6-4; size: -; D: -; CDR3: CASSAQGSSYNEQFF; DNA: TGTGCCAGCAGTGCTCAGGGGAGCTCCTACAATGAGCAGTTCTTC
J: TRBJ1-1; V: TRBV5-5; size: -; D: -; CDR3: CASSLDRVVLNTEAFF; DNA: TGTGCCAGCAGCTTGGACAGGGTCGTATTGAACACTGAAGCTTTCTTT
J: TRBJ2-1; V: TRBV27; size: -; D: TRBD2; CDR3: CASSSWTSGIVATSYNEQFF; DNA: TGTGCCAGCAGTTCCTGGACTAGCGGGATTGTGGCAACTTCCTACAATGAGCAGTTCTTC
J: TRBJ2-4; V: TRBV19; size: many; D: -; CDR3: CASSNPGDANIQYF; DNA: TGTGCCAGTAGTAACCCGGGGGACGCAAACATTCAGTACTTC
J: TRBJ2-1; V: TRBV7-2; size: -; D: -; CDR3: CASSLLPGSSYNEQFF; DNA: TGTGCCAGCAGCTTACTCCCCGGGAGCTCCTACAATGAGCAGTTCTTC
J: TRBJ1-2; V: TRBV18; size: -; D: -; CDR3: CASSPLSGSFYGYTF; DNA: TGTGCCAGCTCACCTCTATCAGGGTCCTTCTATGGCTACACCTTC
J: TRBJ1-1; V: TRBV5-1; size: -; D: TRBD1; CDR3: CASSLAYTGGWGTEAFF; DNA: TGCGCCAGCAGCTTGGCGTACACAGGGGGCTGGGGCACTGAAGCTTTCTTT
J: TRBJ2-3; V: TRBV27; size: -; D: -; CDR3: CASSFRGGGVTDTQYF; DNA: TGTGCCAGCAGTTTCCGAGGGGGAGGGGTGACAGATACGCAGTATTTT
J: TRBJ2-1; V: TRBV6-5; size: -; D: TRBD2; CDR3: CASSITGGVYNEQFF; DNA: TGTGCCAGCAGTATTACTGGGGGGGTATACAATGAGCAGTTCTTC
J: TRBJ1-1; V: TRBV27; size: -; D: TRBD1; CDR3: CASAPQGPDTEAFF; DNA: TGTGCCAGCGCCCCACAGGGGCCGGACACTGAAGCTTTCTTT
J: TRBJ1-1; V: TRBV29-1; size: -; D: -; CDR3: CSVRENTEAFF; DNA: TGCAGCGTCCGGGAGAACACTGAAGCTTTCTTT
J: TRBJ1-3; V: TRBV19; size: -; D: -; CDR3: CASRDTATSGNTIYF; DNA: TGTGCCAGTAGGGACACAGCCACCTCTGGAAACACCATATATTTT
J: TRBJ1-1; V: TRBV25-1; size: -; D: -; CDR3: CASSDLGGRAEAFF; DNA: TGTGCCAGCAGTGACCTCGGGGGTAGGGCTGAAGCTTTCTTT
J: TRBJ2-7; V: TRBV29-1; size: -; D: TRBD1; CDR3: CSVELGTQGGGEQYF; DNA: TGCAGCGTTGAACTAGGGACACAGGGGGGTGGCGAGCAGTACTTC
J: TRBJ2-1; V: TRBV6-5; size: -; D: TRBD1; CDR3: CASSYPRDRVANEQFF; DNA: TGTGCCAGCAGTTACCCCCGGGACAGGGTGGCCAATGAGCAGTTCTTC
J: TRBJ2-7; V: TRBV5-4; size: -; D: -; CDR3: CASSTRDFLSYEQYF; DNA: TGTGCCAGCAGCACCCGGGACTTCCTTTCCTACGAGCAGTACTTC
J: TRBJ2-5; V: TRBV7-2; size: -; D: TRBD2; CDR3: CASSSNHWGLAGGFETQYF; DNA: TGTGCCAGCAGCTCTAACCATTGGGGTTTAGCGGGAGGGTTCGAGACCCAGTACTTC
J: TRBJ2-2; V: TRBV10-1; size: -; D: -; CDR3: CASSRFGTGELFF; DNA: TGCGCCAGCTCTAGGTTCGGCACCGGGGAGCTGTTTTTT
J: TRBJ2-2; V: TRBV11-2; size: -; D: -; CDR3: CASSFTDTGELFF; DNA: TGTGCCAGCAGCTTCACGGACACCGGGGAGCTGTTTTTT
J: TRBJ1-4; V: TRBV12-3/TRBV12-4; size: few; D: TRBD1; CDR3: CASRTGTGVELFF; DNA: TGTGCCAGCAGGACCGGGACAGGGGTTGAACTGTTTTTT
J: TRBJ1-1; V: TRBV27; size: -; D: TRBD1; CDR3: CASSRADRGLLLPNTEAFF; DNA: TGTGCCAGCAGCCGCGCGGACAGGGGGCTTTTGTTACCGAACACTGAAGCTTTCTTT
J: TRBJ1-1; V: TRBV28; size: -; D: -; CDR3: CASSLTGRAHPEAFF; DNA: TGTGCCAGCAGTTTAACGGGGAGAGCTCACCCTGAAGCTTTCTTT
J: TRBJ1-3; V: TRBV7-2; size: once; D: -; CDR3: CASSDKSGNTIYF; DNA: TGTGCCAGCAGCGACAAGTCTGGAAACACCATATATTTT
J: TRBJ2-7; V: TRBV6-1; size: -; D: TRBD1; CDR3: CASSEMDRTYEQYF; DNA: TGTGCCAGCAGTGAAATGGACAGGACCTACGAGCAGTACTTC
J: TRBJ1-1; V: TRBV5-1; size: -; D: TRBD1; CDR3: CASSYRKQGGITEAFF; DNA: TGCGCCAGCAGCTACCGGAAACAGGGGGGGATCACTGAAGCTTTCTTT